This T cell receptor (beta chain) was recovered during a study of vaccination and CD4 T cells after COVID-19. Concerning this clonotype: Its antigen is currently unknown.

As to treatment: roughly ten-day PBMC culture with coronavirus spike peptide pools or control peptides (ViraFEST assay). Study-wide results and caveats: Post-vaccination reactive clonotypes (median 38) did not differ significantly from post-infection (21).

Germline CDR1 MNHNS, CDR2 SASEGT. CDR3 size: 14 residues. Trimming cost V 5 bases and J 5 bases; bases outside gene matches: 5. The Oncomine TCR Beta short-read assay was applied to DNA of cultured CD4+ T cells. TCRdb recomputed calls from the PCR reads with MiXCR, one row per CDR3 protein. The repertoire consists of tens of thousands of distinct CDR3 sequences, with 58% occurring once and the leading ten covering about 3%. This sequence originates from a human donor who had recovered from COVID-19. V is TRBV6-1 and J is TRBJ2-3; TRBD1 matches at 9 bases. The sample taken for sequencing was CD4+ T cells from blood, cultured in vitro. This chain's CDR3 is CASSPGQGKDTQYF. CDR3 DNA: TGTGCCAGCAGTCCGGGACAGGGTAAAGATACGCAGTATTTT.